This TCR beta chain was identified in a study of human thymus T cells (dated by TCRdb to 2020 to 2021). Study-level background: The study described the TCR alpha and beta repertoires in roughly 8 infant thymus samples and a handful of matching peripheral blood samples. The cohort included more than five male and a couple of female infants, with donor ages spanning 7 to 244 days.

TCRB and TCRAD loci were amplified from a standardized quantity of quality-controlled genomic DNA using the immunoSEQ multiplex PCR assay. The amplicons covered the V(D)J region and were long enough to include the CDR3 and to identify the V and J genes. The amplicons were sequenced on an Illumina platform via the commercial immunoSEQ service. The original methods were these. Primer bias and sequencing errors were corrected using previously described methods, and TCRAD and TCRB definitions followed the IMGT database. Analysis of the repertoires was done with immunoSEQ Analyzer 3.0 and VDJTools and included basic statistics, V/J segment usage, diversity estimates, rarefaction and pairwise overlap. Diversity was estimated with Chao1, ChaoE, Efron-Thisted, Shannon and inverse Simpson indices, and also on datasets down-sampled to the smallest sample. Repertoire overlap was determined by strict matching of CDR3 nucleotide sequence, V gene and J gene, and Jaccard-based multidimensional scaling clustering was applied. Here the immuneACCESS table is served through TCRdb, limited to in-frame sequences with V and J called. Missing clones are a known gap in these copies; in checked studies unresolved V genes cover under half, and the rest lacks a known reason. The V and J calls and clone size were taken over from that table, and D and trimming were inferred from the DNA. This sample has 78,000 or so clones in its table, and around 96% of those were observed once. 0.025% to 0.035% of the sample is taken by the ten largest.

Its CDR3 holds 15 amino acids, cysteine through phenylalanine. Only CDR3 DNA is held: 45 bases, read in frame from base 1. CDR1 and CDR2 are drawn from the germline V gene: SGHTA, FQGNSA. The V and J ends are trimmed by 2 bases and 3 bases, leaving 12 bases between them. Thymus tissue was obtained as surgical resects removed during corrective cardiac surgery. In Finland, the donors were immunologically healthy infants who were having open corrective cardiac surgery for congenital heart defects. Thymocytes were mechanically released from the tissue and were stored as pellets of roughly 9.5-30 million cells at -70 degrees C. Genomic DNA was extracted from frozen cell pellets with a QIAsymphony instrument. As regards this clone: Its binding antigen is unknown. Base qualities are missing; no much larger clone stands one base away.

The investigation overall reported the following: V and J gene segment usage appeared biased in both thymic and peripheral blood repertoires. According to the related research, thymic TCR repertoires were highly overlapping among unrelated individuals. On average, thymus samples yielded about 810,000 unique TCRB clonotypes, whereas blood samples yielded some 85,000.

This clonotype was sampled from a boy under two years old with a congenital heart defect but otherwise immunologically healthy. Material for sequencing was thymus tissue. The chain uses TRBV7-2 and TRBJ2-3; D gene: possibly TRBD1, on 5 matching bases. The DNA reads TGTGCCAGCAGCTTACGAAAAAAGGGGACAGATACGCAGTATTTT. Its coded protein is CASSLRKKGTDTQYF.